The T cell receptor beta chain described here comes from a study of shared clonotypes between healthy human individuals. This clone was seen a handful of times. The V and J ends lost 6 bases and 4 bases respectively, with 3 bases between them. Germline V CDR1 and CDR2: MDHEN, SYDVKM. The CDR3 extends over 10 amino acids. The protocol was immunoSEQ multiplex PCR, while the TCRdb copy is restricted to in-frame clones and leaves out a portion. The data hold fewer than 100,000 clones, with around 67% observed a single time. This clonotype originated in a man aged 25 to 40 in good health. Sequencing was done on a sample of memory CD8+ T cells sorted from blood. Subset specified: CD45RO+ cells pooled with CCR7-negative TemRA cells. V and J are TRBV28 and TRBJ2-5; unclear D gene. The CDR3 spells CASSRETQYF. Written as DNA, the CDR3 is TGTGCCAGCAGCCGAGAGACCCAGTACTTC. Looking up the rest from reference TRBV28 and TRBJ2-5 gives the full variable domain: DVKVTQSSRYLVKRTGEKVFLECVQDMDHENMFWYRQDPGLGLRLIYFSYDVKMKEKGDIPEGYSVSREKKERFSLILESASTNQTSMYLCASSRETQYFGPGTRLLVL.